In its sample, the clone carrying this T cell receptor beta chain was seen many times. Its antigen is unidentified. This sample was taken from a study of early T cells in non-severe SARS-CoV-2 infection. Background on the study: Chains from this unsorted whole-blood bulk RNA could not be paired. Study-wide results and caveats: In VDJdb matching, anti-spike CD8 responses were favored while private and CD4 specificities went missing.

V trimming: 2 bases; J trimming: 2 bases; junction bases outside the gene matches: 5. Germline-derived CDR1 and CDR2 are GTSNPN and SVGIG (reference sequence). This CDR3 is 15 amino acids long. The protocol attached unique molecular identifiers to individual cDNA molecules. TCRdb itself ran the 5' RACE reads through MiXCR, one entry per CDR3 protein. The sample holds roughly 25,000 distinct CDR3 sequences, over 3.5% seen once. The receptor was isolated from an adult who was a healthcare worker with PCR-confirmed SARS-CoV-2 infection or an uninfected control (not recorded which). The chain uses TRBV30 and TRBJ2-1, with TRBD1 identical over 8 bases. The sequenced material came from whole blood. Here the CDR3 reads CAWSFRGLTYNEQFF. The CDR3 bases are TGTGCCTGGAGTTTCAGGGGGCTCACCTACAATGAGCAGTTCTTC. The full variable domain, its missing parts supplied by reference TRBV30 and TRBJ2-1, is SQTIHQWPATLVQPVGSPLSLECTVEGTSNPNLYWYRQAAGRGLQLLFYSVGIGQISSEVPQNLSASRPQDRQFILSSKKLLLSDSGFYLCAWSFRGLTYNEQFFGPGTRLTVL.